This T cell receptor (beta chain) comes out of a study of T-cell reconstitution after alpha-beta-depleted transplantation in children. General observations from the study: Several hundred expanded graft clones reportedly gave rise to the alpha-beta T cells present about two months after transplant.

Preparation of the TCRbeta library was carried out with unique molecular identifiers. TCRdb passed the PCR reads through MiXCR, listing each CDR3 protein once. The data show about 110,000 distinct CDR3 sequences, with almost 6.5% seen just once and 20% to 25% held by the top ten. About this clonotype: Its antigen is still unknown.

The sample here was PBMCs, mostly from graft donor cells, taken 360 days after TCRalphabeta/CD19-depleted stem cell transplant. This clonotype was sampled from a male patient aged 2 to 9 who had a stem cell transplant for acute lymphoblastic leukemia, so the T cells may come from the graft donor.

CDR3 nucleotides: TGCGCCAGCCAAGATCTCAGCTCTGGAAACACCATATATTTT. Translating it yields CASQDLSSGNTIYF. The chain recombines TRBV4-3 with TRBJ1-3; D gene ambiguous. Germline CDR1 and CDR2: LGHNA and YSLEER. The CDR3 runs to 14 residues. Trimming shortened V by 8 bases and J by 0 bases, and 11 bases separated the two germline ends.